The T cell receptor (beta chain) under discussion was sequenced for a study of technical replicates of blood from several donors (dated by TCRdb to between 2016 and 2019). Library method: the immunoSEQ multiplex PCR assay. In its TCRdb copy, this immuneACCESS table keeps in-frame sequences only and misses some clones. Where compared with another copy, unresolved V genes explain less than half of these, and the others have no known cause. Across this sample there are about 72,000 clones, with about nine tenths seen only once. The ten largest clones take up around 0.38% of the sample. In regard to this clone: This clone's antigen is unknown. The sample holds no much larger clone one base away, and base qualities are not on file.

The CDR3 measures 16 amino acids from cysteine to phenylalanine. Only the CDR3 DNA stays, 48 bases, in frame from base 1. CDR1 and CDR2 (MNHEY, SMNVEV) derive from the germline V gene (reference sequence). Trimming accounts for 1 base at V and 1 base at J, while the number of junction bases matched to no gene is 1. The rearrangement joined TRBV27 to TRBJ2-3, and TRBD2 matches 11 of the central bases. Sequenced: T cells isolated from PBMCs. This TCR came from a human donor in good health. Here is the DNA: TGTGCCAGCAGTTTATTGACTAGCGGGGGCACAGATACGCAGTATTTT. Its translation is CASSLLTSGGTDTQYF.